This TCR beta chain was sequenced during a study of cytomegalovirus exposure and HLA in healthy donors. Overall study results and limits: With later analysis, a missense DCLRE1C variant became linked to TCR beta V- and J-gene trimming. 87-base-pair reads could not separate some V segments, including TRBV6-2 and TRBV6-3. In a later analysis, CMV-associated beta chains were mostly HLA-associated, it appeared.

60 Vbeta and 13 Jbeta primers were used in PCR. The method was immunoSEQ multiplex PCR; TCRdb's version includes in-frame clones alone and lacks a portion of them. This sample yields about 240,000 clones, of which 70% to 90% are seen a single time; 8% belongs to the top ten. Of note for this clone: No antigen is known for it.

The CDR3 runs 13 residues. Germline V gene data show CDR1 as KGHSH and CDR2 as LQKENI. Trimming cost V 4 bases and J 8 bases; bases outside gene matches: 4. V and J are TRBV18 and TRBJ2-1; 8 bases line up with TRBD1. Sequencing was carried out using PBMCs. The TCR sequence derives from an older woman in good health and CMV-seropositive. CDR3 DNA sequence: TGTGCCAGCTCACAACAGGGGGGCTATGAGCAGTTCTTC. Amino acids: CASSQQGGYEQFF.